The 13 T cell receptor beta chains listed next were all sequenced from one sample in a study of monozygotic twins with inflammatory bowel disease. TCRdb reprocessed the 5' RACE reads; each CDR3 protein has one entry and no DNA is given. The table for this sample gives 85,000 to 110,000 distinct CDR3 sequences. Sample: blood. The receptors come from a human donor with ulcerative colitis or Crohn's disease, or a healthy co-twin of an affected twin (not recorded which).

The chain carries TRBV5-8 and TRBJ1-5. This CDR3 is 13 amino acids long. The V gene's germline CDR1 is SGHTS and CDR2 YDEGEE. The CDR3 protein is CASSLGFEQPQHF.

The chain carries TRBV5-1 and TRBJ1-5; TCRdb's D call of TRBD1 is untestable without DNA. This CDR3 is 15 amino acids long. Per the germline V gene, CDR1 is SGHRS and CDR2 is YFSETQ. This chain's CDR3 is CASSLAGTGNQPQHF. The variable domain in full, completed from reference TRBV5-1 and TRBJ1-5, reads KAGVTQTPRYLIKTRGQQVTLSCSPISGHRSVSWYQQTPGQGLQFLFEYFSETQRNKGNFPGRFSGRQFSNSRSEMNVSTLELGDSALYLCASSLAGTGNQPQHFGDGTRLSIL.

The CDR3 spells CASSSNTPNYGYTF. The chain joins TRBV5-1 to TRBJ1-2. This CDR3 has 14 residues. Germline V gene sequence: CDR1 SGHRS, CDR2 YFSETQ.

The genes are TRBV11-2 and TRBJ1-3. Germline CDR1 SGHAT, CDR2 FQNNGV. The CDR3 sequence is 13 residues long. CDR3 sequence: CASSLAILNTIYF.

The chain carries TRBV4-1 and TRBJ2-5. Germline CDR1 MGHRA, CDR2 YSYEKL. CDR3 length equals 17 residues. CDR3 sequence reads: CASSQENIYPLQETQYF.

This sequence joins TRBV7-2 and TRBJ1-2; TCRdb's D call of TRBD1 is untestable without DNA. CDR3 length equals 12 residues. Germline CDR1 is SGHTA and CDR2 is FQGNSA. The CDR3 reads CASSFPGGGYTF.

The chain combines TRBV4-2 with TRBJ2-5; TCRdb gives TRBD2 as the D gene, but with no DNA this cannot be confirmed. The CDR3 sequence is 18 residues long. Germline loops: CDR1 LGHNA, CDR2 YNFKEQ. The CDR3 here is CASSQDLSGGAAQETQYF.

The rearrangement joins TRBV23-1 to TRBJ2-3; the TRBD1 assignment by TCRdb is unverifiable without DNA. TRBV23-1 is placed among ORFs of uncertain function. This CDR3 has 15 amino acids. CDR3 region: CASRYGQGARDTQYF.

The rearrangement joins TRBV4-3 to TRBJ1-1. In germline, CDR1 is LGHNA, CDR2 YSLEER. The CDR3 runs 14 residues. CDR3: CASSQEGPNTEAFF.

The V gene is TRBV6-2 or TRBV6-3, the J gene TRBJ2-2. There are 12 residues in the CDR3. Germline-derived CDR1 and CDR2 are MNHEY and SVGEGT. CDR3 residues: CASSYAVGELFF.

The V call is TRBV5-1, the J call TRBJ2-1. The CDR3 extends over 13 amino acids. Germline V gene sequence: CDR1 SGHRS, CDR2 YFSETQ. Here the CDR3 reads CASSYGEFNEQFF.

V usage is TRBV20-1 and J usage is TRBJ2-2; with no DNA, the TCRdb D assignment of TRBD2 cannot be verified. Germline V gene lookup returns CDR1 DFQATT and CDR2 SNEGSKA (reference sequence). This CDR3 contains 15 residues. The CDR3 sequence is CSARRREGLTGELFF.

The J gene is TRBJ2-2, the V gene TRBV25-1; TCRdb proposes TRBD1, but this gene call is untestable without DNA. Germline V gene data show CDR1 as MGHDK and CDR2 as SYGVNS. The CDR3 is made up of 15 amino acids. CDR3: CASRGERGRAGELFF.